The sequence of this T cell receptor beta chain was determined in a study of T cells in Graves' hyperthyroidism and ophthalmopathy. Overall study results and limits: Expanded thyroid clonotypes (above 0.001) were mostly also found in blood. The model anticipated ophthalmopathy a median about six months pre-onset.

The germline V gene has CDR1 SGHAT and CDR2 FQDESV (reference sequence). The CDR3 totals 16 residues. Trimming cost V 3 bases and J 0 bases; bases outside gene matches: 6. Exclusion of a patient resulted from uncontrolled infection, other autoimmune disease, pregnancy or lactation. Details on this clonotype: Its antigen remains unidentified.

What was amplified from RNA transcripts were TCR beta CDR3 regions. TCR CDR3 underwent first-round RT-PCR with the HTBI primer set. MiXCR, run by TCRdb on the multiplex PCR reads, gives a single entry per CDR3 protein. The top ten clones hold less than 9.5% of a sample with about 700,000 distinct CDR3 sequences, less than 45% of them seen once. This sequence originates from an adult man with Graves' disease, either hyperthyroidism or ophthalmopathy (not recorded which). The sequenced material came from peripheral blood or thyroid tissue (not recorded which). V usage is TRBV11-1 and J usage is TRBJ2-7; 9 bases are shared with TRBD1. DNA for the CDR3: TGTGCCAGCAGCTTCCGGGACAGGGACGACTCCTACGAGCAGTACTTC. Translation: CASSFRDRDDSYEQYF.